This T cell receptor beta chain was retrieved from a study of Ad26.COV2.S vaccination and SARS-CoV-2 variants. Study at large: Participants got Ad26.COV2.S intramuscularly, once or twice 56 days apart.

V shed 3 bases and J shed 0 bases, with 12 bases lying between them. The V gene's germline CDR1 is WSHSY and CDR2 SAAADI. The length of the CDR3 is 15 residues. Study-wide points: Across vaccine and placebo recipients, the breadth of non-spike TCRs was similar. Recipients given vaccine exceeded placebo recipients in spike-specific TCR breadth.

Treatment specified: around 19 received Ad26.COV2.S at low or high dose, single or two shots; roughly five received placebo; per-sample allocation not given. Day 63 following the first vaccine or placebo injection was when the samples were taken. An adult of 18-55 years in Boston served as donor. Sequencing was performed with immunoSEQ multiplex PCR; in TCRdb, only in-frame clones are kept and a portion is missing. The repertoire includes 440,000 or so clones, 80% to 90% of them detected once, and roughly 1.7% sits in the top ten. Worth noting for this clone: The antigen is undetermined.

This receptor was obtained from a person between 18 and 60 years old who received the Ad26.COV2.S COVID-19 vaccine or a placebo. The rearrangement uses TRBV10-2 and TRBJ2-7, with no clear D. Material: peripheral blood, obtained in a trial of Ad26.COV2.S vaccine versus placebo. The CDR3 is CASSEPGQSSYEQYF. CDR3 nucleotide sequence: TGCGCCAGCAGTGAACCGGGTCAAAGCTCCTACGAGCAGTACTTC.